The 19 T cell receptor beta chains below were found in one sample sequenced in a study of cytomegalovirus exposure and HLA in healthy donors. PCR amplification relied on 60 Vbeta primers (plus 13 Jbeta primers). Clones were read by immunoSEQ multiplex PCR, and TCRdb kept only the in-frame ones, dropping some. The sample lists 150,000 to 200,000 clones; 60% to 85% were seen once. The sequencing sample was made of PBMCs. These receptors were taken from a woman aged 45-65 years in good health and CMV-seropositive.

This chain links TRBV6-6 with TRBJ1-2; D is ambiguous. CDR1 and CDR2 from the germline V gene are MNHNY and SVGAGI (reference sequence). This CDR3 spans 14 amino acids. The V gene lost 2 bases and the J gene lost 2 bases, with 9 bases spanning the gap. The CDR3 bases are TGTGCCAGCAGTTACCACCCCAGGAACTATGGCTACACCTTC. Its translation is CASSYHPRNYGYTF.

V is TRBV18 and J is TRBJ2-7, with TRBD1 identical over 11 bases. The CDR3 sequence is 18 residues long. Germline V gene data show CDR1 as KGHSH and CDR2 as LQKENI. Trimming at V came to 2 bases and at J to 0 bases, leaving 9 bases not matched to a gene. The CDR3: CASSPSVVGTGGSYEQYF. Here the CDR3 DNA reads TGTGCCAGCTCACCATCGGTAGTTGGGACAGGGGGCTCCTACGAGCAGTACTTC.

This clone appeared a single time. The rearrangement joins TRBV27 to TRBJ1-2; 8 nucleotides agree with TRBD1. J was trimmed by 10 bases and V by 6 bases; bases with no gene match: 10. The CDR3 contains 13 residues. Looked up from germline, CDR1 is MNHEY and CDR2 is SMNVEV (reference sequence). The CDR3 sequence: CASRPGTGGAYTF. CDR3 nucleotide sequence: TGTGCCAGCAGACCTGGGACAGGAGGGGCCTACACCTTC.

About this clone itself: The junction departs from the called germline gene at one end, perhaps through a read error. The rearrangement uses TRBV4-3 and TRBJ2-4; TRBD1 matches 10 bases. The CDR3 spans 15 residues. CDR1 and CDR2 from the germline V gene are LGHNA and YSLEER. The CDR3 DNA is TGCGCCAGCAGCCCGGGACAGGGGTTCAAAAACAGTCAGTACTTC. Its protein is CASSPGQGFKNSQYF.

This clone was detected a few times. This chain joins TRBV5-8 and TRBJ2-4; tentative D call: TRBD1 (8 bases). The CDR3 totals 15 residues. Trimming removed 0 bases at V and 9 bases at J, with 16 bases between. Germline V gives CDR1 SGHTS, CDR2 YDEGEE. CDR3 bases: TGTGCCAGCAGCTTGGACAGGGGGGGTAGGGGCATTCAGTACTTC. Translated: CASSLDRGGRGIQYF.

This chain connects TRBV5-6 to TRBJ2-4; no definite D call. Trimming removed 4 bases from V and 4 bases from J, with 6 bases in between. The germline V gene encodes CDR1 SGHDT and CDR2 YYEEEE. The length of the CDR3 is 12 residues. CDR3 sequence (DNA): TGTGCCAGCAGCCCCGGGAAAAACATTCAGTACTTC. Amino acids: CASSPGKNIQYF.

The chain combines TRBV6-6 with TRBJ1-2; D not certain. Germline V gene data show CDR1 as MNHNY and CDR2 as SVGAGI (reference sequence). The V and J ends lost 4 bases and 7 bases respectively, with 10 bases between them. This CDR3 contains 12 residues. The CDR3 loop is CASSLASSGYTF. The DNA of the CDR3 is TGTGCCAGCAGTTTGGCCTCCAGTGGCTACACCTTC.

This chain joins TRBV7-2 and TRBJ1-3; 9 bases are shared with TRBD1. Trimming cost V 5 bases and J 7 bases; bases outside gene matches: 12. Per germline, CDR1 SGHTA and CDR2 FQGNSA. The CDR3 covers 16 residues. Here the CDR3 DNA reads TGTGCCAGCAGCACCGGGACAGGGACACAACCCAACACCATATATTTT. Translating gives CASSTGTGTQPNTIYF.

As DNA, the CDR3 is TGTGCCAGTAGTAGCGCGATCGGGGAGACCCAGTACTTC. Protein sequence: CASSSAIGETQYF. The chain is built from TRBV19 and TRBJ2-5; no definite D call. Trimming took 4 bases from V and 5 from J, leaving 11 bases between them. Germline values: CDR1 LNHDA, CDR2 SQIVND (reference sequence). The CDR3 contains 13 residues.

The V gene is TRBV9, the J gene TRBJ2-1, with 9 nucleotides matching TRBD2. The CDR3 runs to 15 residues. Germline lookup yields CDR1 SGDLS and CDR2 YYNGEE. The V and J ends lost 0 bases and 4 bases, in that order; junction bases with no gene match: 2. The CDR3 region has the DNA TGTGCCAGCAGCGTAGAACTAGCGGGTTACAATGAGCAGTTCTTC. Its translation is CASSVELAGYNEQFF.

The chain recombines TRBV7-2 with TRBJ2-5, with D possibly matching TRBD1 (5 bases). This CDR3 contains 13 residues. The germline gives CDR1 SGHTA, CDR2 FQGNSA. Trimming left V 3 bases short and J 4 bases short, with 9 bases between. In nucleotides, the CDR3 is TGTGCCAGCAGCTTTTCAGGGCGAGAGACCCAGTACTTC. Amino acid sequence: CASSFSGRETQYF.

The chain carries TRBV27 and TRBJ2-7; 9 positions match TRBD1. The CDR3 has 15 amino acids. The germline V gene encodes CDR1 MNHEY and CDR2 SMNVEV (reference sequence). The junction had 9 bases not matched to a gene; V was cut back by 6 bases and J by 3 bases. The CDR3 reads CASSLTGGGYYEQYF. In DNA form, the CDR3 reads TGTGCCAGCAGCTTGACAGGGGGAGGGTACTACGAGCAGTACTTC.

The genes are TRBV2 and TRBJ1-4, with 9 nucleotides matching TRBD1. Germline lookup yields CDR1 SNHLY and CDR2 FYNNEI. The trim removed 5 bases at V and 10 bases at J, leaving 8 bases unmatched. The length of the CDR3 is 14 residues. The chain's CDR3 is CASSRTGGGGKLFF. CDR3 in DNA: TGTGCCAGCAGTCGCACAGGGGGCGGCGGAAAACTGTTTTTT. The full variable domain, its missing parts supplied by reference TRBV2 and TRBJ1-4, is EPEVTQTPSHQVTQMGQEVILRCVPISNHLYFYWYRQILGQKVEFLVSFYNNEISEKSEIFDDQFSVERPDGSNFTLKIRSTKLEDSAMYFCASSRTGGGGKLFFGSGTQLSVL.

The chain links TRBV11-3 to TRBJ1-3, with D perhaps matching TRBD1 (5 bases). Germline lookup yields CDR1 SGHNT and CDR2 YENEEA. The ends were cut back, 5 bases at V and 1 base at J, with 12 bases in the middle. This CDR3 has 15 residues. The CDR3 nucleotides are TGTGCCAGCAGCGCCCAGGGTTTATCTGGAAACACCATATATTTT. Protein product: CASSAQGLSGNTIYF. The variable domain in full, completed from reference TRBV11-3 and TRBJ1-3, reads EAGVVQSPRYKIIEKKQPVAFWCNPISGHNTLYWYLQNLGQGPELLIRYENEEAVDDSQLPKDRFSAERLKGVDSTLKIQPAELGDSAVYLCASSAQGLSGNTIYFGEGSWLTVV.

This clone was detected only a few times. This sequence joins TRBV5-1 and TRBJ2-1, with D maybe TRBD2 (6 bases). Germline V gene data show CDR1 as SGHRS and CDR2 as YFSETQ. The CDR3 extends over 14 amino acids. The ends were cut back, 4 bases at V and 7 bases at J, with 15 bases in the middle. The CDR3 DNA follows: TGCGCCAGCAGCGCGGGACTCCCAGGGAATGAGCAGTTCTTC. Translated: CASSAGLPGNEQFF. Full variable domain (remainder filled in from reference TRBV5-1 and TRBJ2-1): KAGVTQTPRYLIKTRGQQVTLSCSPISGHRSVSWYQQTPGQGLQFLFEYFSETQRNKGNFPGRFSGRQFSNSRSEMNVSTLELGDSALYLCASSAGLPGNEQFFGPGTRLTVL.

The chain is built from TRBV11-2 and TRBJ2-3; 8 bases fit TRBD2. Germline values: CDR1 SGHAT, CDR2 FQNNGV. With V trimmed by 5 bases and J by 0 bases, 10 bases remained unmatched. CDR3 length: 17 residues. As DNA, the CDR3 is TGTGCCAGCAGCCCTCTCGCTGCGGGAGGAAGCACAGATACGCAGTATTTT. Translation gives CASSPLAAGGSTDTQYF.

This clone was found a few times. This chain connects TRBV6-6 to TRBJ2-7, with 7 bases that match TRBD2. This CDR3 has 15 amino acids. The V gene end was trimmed by 6 bases and the J gene end by 0 bases; junction bases not matched to a gene: 8. Germline V gene lookup returns CDR1 MNHNY and CDR2 SVGAGI (reference sequence). The CDR3 is CASSRPAGSSYEQYF. CDR3 in DNA: TGTGCCAGCAGCCGCCCAGCGGGGAGCTCCTACGAGCAGTACTTC.

The J gene is TRBJ1-5, the V gene TRBV30, with 10 bases matching TRBD1. Trimming at V came to 7 bases and at J to 3 bases, leaving 6 bases not matched to a gene. The CDR3 sequence is 14 residues long. Germline lookup yields CDR1 GTSNPN and CDR2 SVGIG (reference sequence). The CDR3 loop is CASGQGPINQPQHF. CDR3 sequence (DNA): TGTGCCTCGGGACAGGGGCCGATCAATCAGCCCCAGCATTTT. Variable domain in full (rest from reference TRBV30 and TRBJ1-5): SQTIHQWPATLVQPVGSPLSLECTVEGTSNPNLYWYRQAAGRGLQLLFYSVGIGQISSEVPQNLSASRPQDRQFILSSKKLLLSDSGFYLCASGQGPINQPQHFGDGTRLSIL.

This clone was seen a single time. The chain has TRBV21-1 and TRBJ1-2; the table gives TRBD1 as D, unverified against the DNA. TRBV21-1 is annotated as a pseudogene. The CDR3 contains 19 residues. DNA for the CDR3: TGTGCCAGCAGCGAAATTACCATGGGCGACAGGGGGGGTAACTATGGCTACACCTTC. Translated: CASSEITMGDRGGNYGYTF.